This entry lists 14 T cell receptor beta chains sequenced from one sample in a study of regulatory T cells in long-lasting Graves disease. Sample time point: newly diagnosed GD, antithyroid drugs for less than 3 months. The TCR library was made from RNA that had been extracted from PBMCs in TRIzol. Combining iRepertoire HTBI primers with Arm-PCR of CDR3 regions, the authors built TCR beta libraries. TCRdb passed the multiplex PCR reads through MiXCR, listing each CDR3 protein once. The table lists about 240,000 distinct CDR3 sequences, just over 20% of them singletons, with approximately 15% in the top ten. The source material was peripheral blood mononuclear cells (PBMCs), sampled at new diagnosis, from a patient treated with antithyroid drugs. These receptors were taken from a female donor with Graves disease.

Here the CDR3 DNA reads TGCAGTGCTAACCGGGACAGGTTACCCCTCCACTTT. The encoded protein is CSANRDRLPLHF. This rearrangement joins TRBV20-1 to TRBJ1-6; 8 nucleotides agree with TRBD1. Germline CDR1 DFQATT, CDR2 SNEGSKA (reference sequence). V lost 4 bases to trimming and J lost 12 bases; unmatched junction nucleotides: 5. CDR3 length: 12 amino acids.

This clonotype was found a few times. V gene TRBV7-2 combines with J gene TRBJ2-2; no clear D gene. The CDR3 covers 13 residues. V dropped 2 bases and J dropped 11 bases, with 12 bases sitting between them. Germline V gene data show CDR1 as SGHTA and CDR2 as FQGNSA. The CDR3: CASSLSAVEELFF. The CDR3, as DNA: TGTGCCAGCAGCTTATCTGCGGTCGAAGAGCTGTTTTTT.

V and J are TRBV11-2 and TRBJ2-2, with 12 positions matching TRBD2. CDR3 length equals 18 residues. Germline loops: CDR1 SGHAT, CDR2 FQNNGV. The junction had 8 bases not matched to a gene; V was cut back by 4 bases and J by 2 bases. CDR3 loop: CASSSRWTSGTNTGELFF. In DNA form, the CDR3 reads TGTGCCAGCAGCTCTAGGTGGACTAGCGGGACCAACACCGGGGAGCTGTTTTTT.

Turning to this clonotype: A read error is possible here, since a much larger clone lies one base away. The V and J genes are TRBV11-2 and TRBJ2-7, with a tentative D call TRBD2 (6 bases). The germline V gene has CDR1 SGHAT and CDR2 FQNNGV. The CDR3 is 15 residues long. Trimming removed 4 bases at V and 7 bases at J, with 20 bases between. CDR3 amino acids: CASSSGLRSYNEQYF. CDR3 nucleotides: TGTGCCAGCAGCTCGGGACTTCGCTCCTACAATGAGCAGTACTTC. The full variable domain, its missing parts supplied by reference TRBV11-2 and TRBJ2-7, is EAGVAQSPRYKIIEKRQSVAFWCNPISGHATLYWYQQILGQGPKLLIQFQNNGVVDDSQLPKDRFSAERLKGVDSTLKIQPAKLEDSAVYLCASSSGLRSYNEQYFGPGTRLTVT.

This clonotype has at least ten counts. The CDR3 sequence: CASSPTRVPSYEQYF. DNA for the CDR3: TGTGCCAGCTCTCCAACCCGGGTACCCTCCTACGAGCAGTACTTC. The genes are TRBV9 and TRBJ2-7; D gene uncertain. Germline CDR1 reads SGDLS; CDR2 reads YYNGEE. The V gene lost 7 bases and the J gene lost 0 bases, with 17 bases spanning the gap. The CDR3 consists of 15 residues.

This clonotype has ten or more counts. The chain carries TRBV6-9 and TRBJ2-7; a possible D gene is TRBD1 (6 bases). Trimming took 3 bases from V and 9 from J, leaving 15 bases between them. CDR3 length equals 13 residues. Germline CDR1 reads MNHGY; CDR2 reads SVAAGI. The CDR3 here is CASSYKPGQRQYF. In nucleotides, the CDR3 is TGTGCCAGCAGTTACAAACCGGGACAACGGCAGTACTTC.

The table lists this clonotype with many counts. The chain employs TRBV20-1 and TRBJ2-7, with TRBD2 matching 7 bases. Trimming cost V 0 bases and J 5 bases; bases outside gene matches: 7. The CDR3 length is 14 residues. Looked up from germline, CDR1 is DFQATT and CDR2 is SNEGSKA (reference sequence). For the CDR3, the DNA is TGCAGTGCTAGAGAAGGACTAGATGTCAACGAGCAGTACTTC. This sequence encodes CSAREGLDVNEQYF.

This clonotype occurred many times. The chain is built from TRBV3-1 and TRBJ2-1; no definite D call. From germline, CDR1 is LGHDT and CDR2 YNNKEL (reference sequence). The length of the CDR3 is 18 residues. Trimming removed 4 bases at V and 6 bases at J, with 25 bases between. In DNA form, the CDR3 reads TGTGCCAGCAGCCTAGTAGTGGGTGCTTCAAAACGTCTCAATGAGCAGTTCTTC. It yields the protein CASSLVVGASKRLNEQFF.

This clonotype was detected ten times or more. Here the CDR3 DNA reads TGTGCCAGCAGCTTAGCGGTGGGGCGCAGGGACGAGCAGTACTTC. It specifies CASSLAVGRRDEQYF. This rearrangement joins TRBV7-9 to TRBJ2-7; tentative D call: TRBD1 (5 bases). V was pared by 0 bases and J by 5 bases, with 14 bases between. CDR1 is SEHNR and CDR2 is FQNEAQ in the germline V gene (reference sequence). The CDR3 has 15 residues.

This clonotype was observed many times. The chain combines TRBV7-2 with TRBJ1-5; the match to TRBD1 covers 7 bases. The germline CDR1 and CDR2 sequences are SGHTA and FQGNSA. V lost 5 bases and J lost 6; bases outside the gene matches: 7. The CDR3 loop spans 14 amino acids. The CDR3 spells CASSRRQGGQPQHF. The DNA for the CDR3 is TGTGCCAGCAGCCGCCGACAGGGAGGTCAGCCCCAGCATTTT.

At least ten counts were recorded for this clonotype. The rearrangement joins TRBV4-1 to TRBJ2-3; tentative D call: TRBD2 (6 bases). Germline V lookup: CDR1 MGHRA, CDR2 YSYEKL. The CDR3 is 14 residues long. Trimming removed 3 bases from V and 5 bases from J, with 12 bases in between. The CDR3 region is CASSHLTGRDTQYF. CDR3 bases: TGCGCCAGCAGCCACCTAACCGGGAGAGATACGCAGTATTTT.

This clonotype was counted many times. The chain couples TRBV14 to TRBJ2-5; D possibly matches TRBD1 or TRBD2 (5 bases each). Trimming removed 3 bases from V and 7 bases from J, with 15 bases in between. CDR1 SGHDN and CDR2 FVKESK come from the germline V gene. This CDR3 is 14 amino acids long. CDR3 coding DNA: TGTGCCAGCAGCCACCGGGACGTAAGGGGGACCCAGTACTTC. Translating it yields CASSHRDVRGTQYF.

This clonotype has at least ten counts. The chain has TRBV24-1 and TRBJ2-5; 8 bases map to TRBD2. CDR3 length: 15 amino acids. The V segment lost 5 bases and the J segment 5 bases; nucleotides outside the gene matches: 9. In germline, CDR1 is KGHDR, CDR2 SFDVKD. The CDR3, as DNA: TGTGCCACCAGTGCCGGAGCGGGAGCTTTGGAGACCCAGTACTTC. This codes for CATSAGAGALETQYF.

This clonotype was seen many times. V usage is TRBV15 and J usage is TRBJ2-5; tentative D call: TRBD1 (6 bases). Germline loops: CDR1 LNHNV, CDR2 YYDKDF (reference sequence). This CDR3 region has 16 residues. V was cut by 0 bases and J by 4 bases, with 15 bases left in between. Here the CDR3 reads CATSREPAVGGETQYF. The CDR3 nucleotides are TGTGCCACCAGCAGAGAGCCGGCGGTAGGGGGAGAGACCCAGTACTTC.